These 27 T cell receptor beta chains share one sample of origin, sequenced in a study of tumor and adjacent non-tumor tissue in lung cancer. Three rounds of nested PCR, following a modified ARM-PCR protocol, produced the TCRbeta library. TCRdb recomputed calls from the multiplex PCR reads with MiXCR, one row per CDR3 protein. This repertoire shows about 98,000 distinct CDR3 sequences, 80% found once; its top ten account for 30%. RNA was extracted from bulk tissue without any cell sorting. Distant lung tissue was collected more than 3 cm away from the tumor edge. Material: distant non-tumor lung tissue. These receptors came from a man in his 60s with small cell lung cancer.

For this clonotype: The conserved phenylalanine or tryptophan normally closing the CDR3 is absent here, so this likely arose from a read error. In DNA, the CDR3 is TGTGCCAGCAGCCTGATGCCACCACATGGCGGGTCCTACGAGCAGTACATC. It is translated as CASSLMPPHGGSYEQYI. The chain is built from TRBV6-5 and TRBJ2-7; possible D gene TRBD2, 5 bases. The germline V gene encodes CDR1 MNHEY and CDR2 SVGAGI. The CDR3 runs 17 residues. The V end lost 6 bases, the J end lost 1 base, and 22 bases lay between the germline ends.

To note about this clonotype: One junction end does not reproduce the germline sequence, and a read error may be involved. The V call is TRBV11-2, the J call TRBJ1-6; D unclear. The CDR3 totals 16 residues. Germline V gene lookup returns CDR1 SGHAT and CDR2 FQNNGV. The CDR3, as DNA: TGTGCCAGCATCTTAACCCCCGCGGGCACGAGGTCACCCCTCCACTTT. This gives the protein CASILTPAGTRSPLHF.

Comment on this clonotype: Germline is not matched at one junction end, which may reflect a read error. The genes are TRBV6-5 and TRBJ1-1, with a tentative D call TRBD1 (5 bases). The germline CDR1 and CDR2 sequences are MNHEY and SVGAGI. The CDR3 length is 14 residues. For the CDR3, the DNA is TGTGACAGCAGAACAGGTGGGATGAACACTGAAGCTTTCTTC. This codes for CDSRTGGMNTEAFF.

This clonotype was counted a single time. This chain uses TRBV20-1 with TRBJ1-4; D not certain. The CDR3 runs to 13 residues. Trimming stripped 3 bases from V and 8 bases from J, with 13 bases between. Germline CDR1 is DFQATT and CDR2 is SNEGSKA (reference sequence). The CDR3 spells CSARESAGEKLFF. The CDR3 DNA reads as TGCAGTGCTAGGGAGAGCGCGGGGGAAAAACTGTTTTTT.

The gene calls are TRBV29-1 and TRBJ2-3; D unclear. The CDR3 contains 11 residues. The V and J ends lost 5 bases and 6 bases respectively, with 9 bases between them. Germline lookup yields CDR1 SQVTM and CDR2 ANQGSEA. CDR3 loop: CSVKYRDTQYF. The CDR3 coding sequence is TGCAGCGTTAAATATCGGGATACGCAGTATTTT.

This clonotype appeared many times. V usage is TRBV10-3 and J usage is TRBJ2-3; 8 nucleotides agree with TRBD2. This CDR3 has 15 amino acids. Unmatched junction bases numbered 10, after V lost 8 bases and J lost 3 bases. Germline V gene lookup returns CDR1 ENHRY and CDR2 SYGVKD. Written as DNA, the CDR3 is TGTGCCATCTCGGAAGGGAGCGGGAGTACAGATACGCAGTATTTT. Translated: CAISEGSGSTDTQYF.

Regarding this clonotype: A read error may be the cause here, since a much bigger clone is one base away. The rearrangement joins TRBV28 to TRBJ1-3; 7 nucleotides line up with TRBD1. The CDR3 covers 16 residues. Trimming removed 5 bases from V and 1 base from J; junction bases left unmatched: 8. Germline lookup yields CDR1 MDHEN and CDR2 SYDVKM. The CDR3 region is CASSVPVTGSGNTIYF. The DNA of the CDR3 is TGTGCCAGCAGTGTCCCCGTGACAGGGTCTGGAAACACCATATATTTT. Variable domain in full (rest from reference TRBV28 and TRBJ1-3): DVKVTQSSRYLVKRTGEKVFLECVQDMDHENMFWYRQDPGLGLRLIYFSYDVKMKEKGDIPEGYSVSREKKERFSLILESASTNQTSMYLCASSVPVTGSGNTIYFGEGSWLTVV.

This clonotype was counted ten times or more. This rearrangement joins TRBV7-8 to TRBJ1-5, with 9 bases aligning to TRBD1. The germline V gene encodes CDR1 SGHVS and CDR2 FQNEAQ. V shed 0 bases, J shed 4 bases, and the junction held 4 bases outside the gene matches. CDR3 length: 16 amino acids. The CDR3 here is CASSLASGQGNQPQHF. CDR3 DNA: TGTGCCAGCAGCTTAGCGTCCGGACAGGGGAATCAGCCCCAGCATTTT.

This clonotype showed up many times. The chain uses TRBV5-6 and TRBJ2-5, with 8 bases matching TRBD1. V dropped 2 bases and J dropped 4; count of bases not matched to a gene: 7. This CDR3 has 15 amino acids. Germline CDR1 SGHDT, CDR2 YYEEEE. CDR3 coding DNA: TGTGCCAGCAGCTTCCTGGACAGGGCGCGAGAGACCCAGTACTTC. Translation: CASSFLDRARETQYF.

Regarding this clonotype: Since the CDR3 does not end with the conserved phenylalanine or tryptophan, this likely comes from a read error. The chain carries TRBV5-5 and TRBJ2-3, with a possible D match to TRBD1 (6 bases). The CDR3 totals 15 residues. Germline V gene sequence: CDR1 SGHKS, CDR2 YYEKEE (reference sequence). In DNA form, the CDR3 reads TGTACCAGCAGCGGTCAGGGGCACCCCACAGATACGCAGTATCTT. Translated: CTSSGQGHPTDTQYL.

This clonotype has a count of ten or more. V and J are TRBV4-1 and TRBJ2-1; maybe TRBD2 (6 bases). CDR3 size: 15 residues. V lost 4 bases, J lost 7 bases, and 17 bases lay in between. The germline V gene has CDR1 MGHRA and CDR2 YSYEKL. As DNA, the CDR3 is TGCGCCAGCAGCCTTTTTACTAGCCCCGAGAATGAGCAGTTCTTC. It codes for CASSLFTSPENEQFF.

This clonotype was seen a handful of times. A single base separates this from a much larger clone, so it may be a read error. The chain has TRBV28 and TRBJ2-1, with 9 bases fitting TRBD2. Germline assignment: CDR1 MDHEN and CDR2 SYDVKM. With V trimmed by 3 bases and J by 6 bases, 6 bases remained unmatched. The CDR3 is made up of 15 amino acids. The CDR3 reads CASSLLAGTVNEQFF. CDR3 bases: TGTGCCAGCAGTTTGCTAGCGGGAACCGTCAATGAGCAGTTCTTC.

In the case of this clonotype: Given the absence of the conserved phenylalanine or tryptophan at the CDR3 end, a read error is likely. The rearrangement uses TRBV14 and TRBJ2-7, with D possibly TRBD2 on 6 matching bases. The CDR3 consists of 15 residues. Germline V gives CDR1 SGHDN, CDR2 FVKESK. The ends were cut back, 0 bases at V and 3 bases at J, with 12 bases in the middle. The chain's CDR3 is CASSQDAGNNYEQYL. The CDR3 nucleotides are TGTGCCAGCAGCCAAGACGCGGGAAACAACTACGAGCAGTACTTA.

Ten or more counts support this clonotype. CDR3 DNA sequence: TGTGCCAGCGAGCGGGGCGCTACCCAGTACTTC. This sequence encodes CASERGATQYF. The chain employs TRBV5-4 and TRBJ2-5; 7 nucleotides line up with TRBD2. This CDR3 is built from 11 residues. Germline CDR1 SGHNT, CDR2 YYREEE (reference sequence). The junction had 5 bases not matched to a gene; V was cut back by 7 bases and J by 8 bases.

A remark on this clonotype: The junction departs from germline at one end; a sequencing error may be responsible. The rearrangement joins TRBV4-1 to TRBJ2-1; D not certain. The CDR3 extends over 17 amino acids. CDR1 MGHRA and CDR2 YSYEKL come from the germline V gene. The CDR3 here is CASSSWGWAPTHNERFF. The CDR3, as DNA: TGCGCCAGCAGCTCATGGGGTTGGGCACCCACCCACAATGAGCGGTTCTTC.

V is TRBV6-6 and J is TRBJ2-3; 7 positions match TRBD1. Trimming removed 7 bases from V and 3 bases from J; junction bases left unmatched: 7. The germline V gene encodes CDR1 MNHNY and CDR2 SVGAGI (reference sequence). This CDR3 has 14 amino acids. CDR3 DNA sequence: TGTGCCAGCACCCCAACAGGGGAGACAGATACGCAGTATTTT. Encoded protein: CASTPTGETDTQYF.

As for this clonotype: Germline is not matched at one junction end, which may reflect a read error. This sequence joins TRBV20-1 and TRBJ2-2; D is perhaps TRBD2 (7 bases). This CDR3 spans 12 amino acids. CDR1 and CDR2 (germline): DFQATT, SNEGSKA (reference sequence). DNA of the CDR3: TGCGGTGCCGCGGCCCACACCGGGGGGCTGCTTTTT. Translating gives CGAAAHTGGLLF.

Details on this clonotype: The CDR3 carries no conserved terminal phenylalanine or tryptophan, so it likely arises from a read error. The chain employs TRBV12-3 or TRBV12-4 and TRBJ2-5; tentatively, D is TRBD1 (6 bases). The CDR3 has 14 residues. The CDR3 loop reads CASCLMYREETQYS. CDR3 in DNA: TGTGCCAGCTGTTTAATGTACAGGGAAGAGACCCAGTACTCC.

On this clonotype itself: At one boundary the junction diverges from the germline segment, which might be a read error. The chain recombines TRBV6-8 with TRBJ2-3; no reliable D call. The CDR3 spans 14 residues. CDR1 is MNHGY and CDR2 is SAAAGT in the germline V gene. The CDR3: CTNSYRSYTDTQYF. The CDR3 nucleotides read TGTACCAACAGTTACCGGTCCTATACAGATACGCAATATTTT.

To note about this clonotype: This may arise from a read error, as a much more abundant clone is one base away. This sequence joins TRBV5-1 and TRBJ2-3, with D unresolved. The CDR3 runs 15 residues. Germline CDR1 is SGHRS and CDR2 is YFSETQ. V was shortened by 1 base and J by 1 base, with 10 bases between the two germline ends. DNA for the CDR3: TGCGCCAGCAGCTTGCTCTGGGCAGGCACAGATACGCAGTATTTT. Amino acid sequence: CASSLLWAGTDTQYF. The whole variable domain, remainder taken from reference TRBV5-1 and TRBJ2-3, is KAGVTQTPRYLIKTRGQQVTLSCSPISGHRSVSWYQQTPGQGLQFLFEYFSETQRNKGNFPGRFSGRQFSNSRSEMNVSTLELGDSALYLCASSLLWAGTDTQYFGPGTRLTVL.

With regard to this clonotype: The junction does not match germline at one end; this may be a read error. This chain links TRBV20-1 with TRBJ2-5; TRBD2 matches at 11 bases. The length of the CDR3 is 15 residues. Germline assignment: CDR1 DFQATT and CDR2 SNEGSKA (reference sequence). CDR3 in amino acids: CSTRRLAGFVEIQYF. CDR3 DNA: TGCAGTACTAGAAGACTAGCGGGATTCGTAGAGATCCAGTACTTC.

Note on this clonotype: Germline and junction disagree at one end, which may indicate a read error. This chain links TRBV12-3 or TRBV12-4 with TRBJ2-7; 11 nucleotides line up with TRBD2. The CDR3 runs 17 residues. As DNA, the CDR3 is TGTGACAGCAGTCGCACTAGCGGGAGTCGGGATTCCTACGAGCAGTACTTC. Its translation: CDSSRTSGSRDSYEQYF.

In regard to this clonotype: Since the CDR3 does not end with the conserved phenylalanine or tryptophan, this likely comes from a read error. The chain is built from TRBV19 and TRBJ1-5; no clear D gene. Germline lookup yields CDR1 LNHDA and CDR2 SQIVND (reference sequence). The V gene lost 6 bases and the J gene lost 3 bases, with 15 bases spanning the gap. This CDR3 has 15 amino acids. DNA for the CDR3: TGTGCCAGTAGCCTAACGACCCTAATCAATCAGCCCCAGCATTGT. Residues: CASSLTTLINQPQHC.

With respect to this clonotype: Being one base from a much bigger clone, this may be a read error. The gene calls are TRBV5-1 and TRBJ2-3, with 8 bases identical to TRBD2. Germline CDR1 is SGHRS and CDR2 is YFSETQ. Germline trimming cut 8 bases from V and 7 bases from J; bases unmatched to any gene: 15. CDR3 length: 15 amino acids. Here the CDR3 reads CARSPGRALTYTQYF. CDR3 nucleotide sequence: TGCGCCAGAAGCCCCGGGAGGGCCTTAACATATACGCAGTATTTT.

This clonotype was seen at least ten times. The chain employs TRBV28 and TRBJ1-6; D is uncertain. The length of the CDR3 is 14 residues. The V gene lost 10 bases and the J gene lost 0 bases, with 10 bases spanning the gap. From germline, CDR1 is MDHEN and CDR2 SYDVKM. In DNA, the CDR3 is TGTGCCATCGAAGGGAGCTCCTATAATTCACCCCTCCACTTT. Translating gives CAIEGSSYNSPLHF.

Concerning this clonotype: This may be a read error: a much more frequent sequence differs by one nucleotide. Here the CDR3 reads CSASDLTSGYYNERFF. The CDR3 DNA is TGCAGTGCTAGCGATTTGACTAGCGGTTACTACAATGAGCGGTTCTTC. The chain recombines TRBV20-1 with TRBJ2-1; 9 bases align to TRBD2. This CDR3 spans 16 amino acids. CDR1 and CDR2 (germline): DFQATT, SNEGSKA (reference sequence).

Only one count was recorded for this clonotype. Mismatch with germline at one junction end may stem from a read error. The chain uses TRBV4-1 and TRBJ1-2, with D possibly being TRBD1 (6 bases). The germline V gene encodes CDR1 MGHRA and CDR2 YSYEKL. CDR3 length equals 14 residues. The CDR3 region has the DNA TGCGCCAGCAACCAGACCGGGACACGGGATGGCTGCACCTTC. This codes for CASNQTGTRDGCTF.